Listed here are 10 T cell receptor beta chains from one sample, sequenced in a study of blood T cell repertoires in COVID-19. Some clones are missing from TCRdb's copy, which holds only in-frame ones; the method was immunoSEQ multiplex PCR. The data hold some 220,000 clones, with 84% observed a single time. Sequences were obtained from peripheral blood. All receptors derive from a man in his forties or fifties with acute or convalescent COVID-19.

The genes are TRBV7-3 and TRBJ2-6; D is possibly TRBD2 (5 bases). Trimming removed 1 base at V and 4 bases at J, with 14 bases between. The length of the CDR3 is 17 residues. CDR1 and CDR2 from the germline V gene are SGHTA and FQGTGA. In DNA, the CDR3 is TGTGCCAGCAGCTTAATAGGCGCAGCGGCCGGGGCCAACGTCCTGACTTTC. This gives the protein CASSLIGAAAGANVLTF.

DNA of the CDR3: TGTGCCAGCAGCCCCTTGGCTAGCACAGATACGCAGTATTTT. It is translated as CASSPLASTDTQYF. The gene calls are TRBV11-3 and TRBJ2-3; D call uncertain. The length of the CDR3 is 14 residues. CDR1 and CDR2 from the germline V gene are SGHNT and YENEEA. Trimming removed 5 bases at V and 0 bases at J, with 9 bases between.

The genes are TRBV7-6 and TRBJ2-2; TRBD2 matches at 9 bases. V lost 0 bases, J lost 11 bases, and 1 base stayed unmatched. The CDR3 totals 13 residues. The V gene's germline CDR1 is SGHVS and CDR2 FNYEAQ. CDR3 sequence reads: CASSLATSGELFF. In nucleotides, the CDR3 is TGTGCCAGCAGCTTAGCGACTAGCGGAGAGCTGTTTTTT.

The V and J genes are TRBV9 and TRBJ1-1; D is possibly TRBD1 (6 bases). Germline lookup yields CDR1 SGDLS and CDR2 YYNGEE. The CDR3 loop spans 18 amino acids. V was clipped by 3 bases and J by 5 bases, with 26 bases between them. The CDR3: CASSAPIRDTGRKTEAFF. Here the CDR3 DNA reads TGTGCCAGCAGCGCGCCCATCCGGGACACGGGGAGAAAGACTGAAGCTTTCTTT.

This clone was recorded a few times. The V call is TRBV7-8, the J call TRBJ1-5; possible D gene TRBD1, 5 bases. The CDR3 has 15 residues. The germline gives CDR1 SGHVS, CDR2 FQNEAQ. Trimming took off 5 bases at V and 8 bases at J, with 19 bases between the two ends. The CDR3 is CASSLRSGGVKPQHF. The CDR3 nucleotides are TGTGCCAGCAGCCTAAGGTCGGGAGGGGTTAAGCCCCAGCATTTT.

This chain links TRBV30 with TRBJ2-7, with a possible D match to TRBD2 (5 bases). V dropped 3 bases and J dropped 0 bases, with 15 bases sitting between them. The CDR3 runs 15 residues. Germline assignment: CDR1 GTSNPN and CDR2 SVGIG (reference sequence). The chain's CDR3 is CAWSQLDTYSYEQYF. DNA of the CDR3: TGTGCCTGGAGCCAACTAGACACCTACTCCTACGAGCAGTACTTC.

This clone has just a few counts. This chain joins TRBV19 and TRBJ1-3, with D tentatively TRBD1 (6 bases). Looked up from germline, CDR1 is LNHDA and CDR2 is SQIVND (reference sequence). Trimming took off 5 bases at V and 0 bases at J, with 14 bases between the two ends. The CDR3 is 16 residues long. In nucleotides, the CDR3 is TGTGCCAGTAGTGCGAGACAGGTTGCCTCTGGAAACACCATATATTTT. It is translated as CASSARQVASGNTIYF.

J is TRBJ1-3 and V is TRBV5-1; D is unresolved. There are 15 residues in the CDR3. The V gene lost 5 bases and the J gene lost 1 base, with 13 bases spanning the gap. Germline V gene sequence: CDR1 SGHRS, CDR2 YFSETQ. The DNA of the CDR3 is TGCGCCAGCAGTCCAACGGGAAGTTCTGGAAACACCATATATTTT. Protein: CASSPTGSSGNTIYF.

The V and J genes are TRBV11-2 and TRBJ2-3, with 7 bases aligning to TRBD1. There are 14 residues in the CDR3. CDR1 is SGHAT and CDR2 is FQNNGV in the germline V gene. With 3 bases clipped from V and 4 bases from J, the junction kept 4 bases outside the gene matches. CDR3 DNA: TGTGCCAGCAGCTTCGACAGGGCAGCAGATACGCAGTATTTT. It specifies CASSFDRAADTQYF.

The chain employs TRBV10-3 and TRBJ2-3; 7 positions match TRBD1. CDR3 size: 14 residues. Trimming took 5 bases from V and 0 from J; bases not matched to a gene: 2. In germline, CDR1 is ENHRY, CDR2 SYGVKD. The CDR3 protein is CAISLTGSTDTQYF. CDR3 DNA sequence: TGTGCCATCAGTTTGACAGGGAGCACAGATACGCAGTATTTT.